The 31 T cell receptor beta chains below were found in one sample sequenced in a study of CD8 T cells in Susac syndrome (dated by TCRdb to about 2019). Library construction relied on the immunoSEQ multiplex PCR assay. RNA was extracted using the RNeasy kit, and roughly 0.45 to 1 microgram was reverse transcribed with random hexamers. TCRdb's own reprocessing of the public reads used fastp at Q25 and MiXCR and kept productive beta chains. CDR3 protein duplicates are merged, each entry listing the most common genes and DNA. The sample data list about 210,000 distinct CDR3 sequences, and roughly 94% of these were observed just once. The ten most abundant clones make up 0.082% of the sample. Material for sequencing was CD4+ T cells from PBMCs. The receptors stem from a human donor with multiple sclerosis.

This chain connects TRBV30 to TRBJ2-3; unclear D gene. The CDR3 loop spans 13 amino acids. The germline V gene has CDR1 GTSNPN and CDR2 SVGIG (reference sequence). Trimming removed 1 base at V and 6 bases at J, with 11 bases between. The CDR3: CAWSAGLDDTQYF. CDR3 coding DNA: TGTGCCTGGAGTGCCGGGCTAGATGATACGCAGTATTTT. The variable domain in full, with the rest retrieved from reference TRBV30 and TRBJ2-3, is SQTIHQWPATLVQPVGSPLSLECTVEGTSNPNLYWYRQAAGRGLQLLFYSVGIGQISSEVPQNLSASRPQDRQFILSSKKLLLSDSGFYLCAWSAGLDDTQYFGPGTRLTVL.

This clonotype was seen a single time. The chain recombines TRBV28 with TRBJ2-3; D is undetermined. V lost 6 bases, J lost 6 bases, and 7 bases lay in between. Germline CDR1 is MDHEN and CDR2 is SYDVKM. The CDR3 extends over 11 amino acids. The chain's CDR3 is CASRSQDTQYF. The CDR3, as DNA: TGTGCCAGCAGGTCACAGGATACGCAGTATTTT. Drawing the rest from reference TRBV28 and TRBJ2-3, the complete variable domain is DVKVTQSSRYLVKRTGEKVFLECVQDMDHENMFWYRQDPGLGLRLIYFSYDVKMKEKGDIPEGYSVSREKKERFSLILESASTNQTSMYLCASRSQDTQYFGPGTRLTVL.

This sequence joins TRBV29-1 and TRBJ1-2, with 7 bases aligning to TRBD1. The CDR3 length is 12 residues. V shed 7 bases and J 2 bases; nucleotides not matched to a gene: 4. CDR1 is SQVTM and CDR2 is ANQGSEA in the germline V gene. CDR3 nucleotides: TGCAGCGGAGAGACAGGGAACTATGGCTACACCTTC. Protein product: CSGETGNYGYTF.

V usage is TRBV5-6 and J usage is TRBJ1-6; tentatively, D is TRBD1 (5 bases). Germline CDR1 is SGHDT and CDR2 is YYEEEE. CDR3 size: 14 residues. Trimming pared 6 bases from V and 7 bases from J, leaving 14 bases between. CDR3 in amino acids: CASNRRDNNSPLHF. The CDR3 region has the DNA TGTGCCAGCAACCGCAGGGATAACAATTCACCCCTCCACTTT.

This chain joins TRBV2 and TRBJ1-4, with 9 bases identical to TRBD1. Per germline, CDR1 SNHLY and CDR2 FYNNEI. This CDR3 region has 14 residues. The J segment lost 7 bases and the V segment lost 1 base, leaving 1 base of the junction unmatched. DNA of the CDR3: TGTGCCAGCAGTGAAGGGACAGGGGTTGAAAAACTGTTTTTT. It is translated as CASSEGTGVEKLFF.

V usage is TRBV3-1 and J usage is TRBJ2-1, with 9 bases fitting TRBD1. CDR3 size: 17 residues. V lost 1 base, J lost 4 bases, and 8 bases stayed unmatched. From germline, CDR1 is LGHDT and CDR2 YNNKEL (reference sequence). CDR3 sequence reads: CASSQGYGTGRYNEQFF. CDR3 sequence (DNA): TGTGCCAGCAGCCAAGGGTATGGGACAGGGAGGTACAATGAGCAGTTCTTC.

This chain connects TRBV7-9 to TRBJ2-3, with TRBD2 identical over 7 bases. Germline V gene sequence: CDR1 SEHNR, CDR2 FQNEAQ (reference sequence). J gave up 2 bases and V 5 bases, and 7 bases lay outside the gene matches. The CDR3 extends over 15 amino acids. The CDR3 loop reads CASSGGEIYTDTQYF. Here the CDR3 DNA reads TGTGCCAGCAGCGGGGGGGAGATATACACAGATACGCAGTATTTT.

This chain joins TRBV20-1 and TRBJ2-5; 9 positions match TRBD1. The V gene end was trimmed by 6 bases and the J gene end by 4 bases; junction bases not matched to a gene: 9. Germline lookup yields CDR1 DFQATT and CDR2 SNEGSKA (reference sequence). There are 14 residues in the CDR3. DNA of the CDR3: TGCAGTGCGATAGGACAGGGGCTAAGAGAGACCCAGTACTTC. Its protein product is CSAIGQGLRETQYF.

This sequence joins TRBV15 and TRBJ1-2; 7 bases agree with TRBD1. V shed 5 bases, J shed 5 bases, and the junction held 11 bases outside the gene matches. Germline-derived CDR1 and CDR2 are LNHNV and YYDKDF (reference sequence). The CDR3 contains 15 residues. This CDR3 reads CATSGGRDSRYGYTF. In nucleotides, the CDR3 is TGTGCCACCAGCGGAGGGAGGGACAGTCGGTATGGCTACACCTTC.

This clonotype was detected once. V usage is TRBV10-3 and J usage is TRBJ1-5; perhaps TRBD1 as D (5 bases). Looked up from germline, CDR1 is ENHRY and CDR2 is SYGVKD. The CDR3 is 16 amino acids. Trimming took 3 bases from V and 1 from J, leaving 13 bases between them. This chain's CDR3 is CAISESNRDSNQPQHF. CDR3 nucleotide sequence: TGTGCCATCAGTGAATCGAACCGGGACAGCAATCAGCCCCAGCATTTT.

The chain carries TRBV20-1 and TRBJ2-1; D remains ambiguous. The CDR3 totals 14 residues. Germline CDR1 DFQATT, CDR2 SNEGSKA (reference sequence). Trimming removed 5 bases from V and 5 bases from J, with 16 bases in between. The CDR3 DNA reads TGCAGTGCTCCGCCTTCCGTGGCGGACAATGAGCAGTTCTTC. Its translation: CSAPPSVADNEQFF.

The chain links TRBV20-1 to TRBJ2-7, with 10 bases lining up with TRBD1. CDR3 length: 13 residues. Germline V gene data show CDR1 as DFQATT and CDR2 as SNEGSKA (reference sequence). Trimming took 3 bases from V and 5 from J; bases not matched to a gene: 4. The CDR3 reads CSARDRGSHEQYF. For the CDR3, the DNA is TGCAGTGCTAGGGACAGGGGGTCTCACGAGCAGTACTTC.

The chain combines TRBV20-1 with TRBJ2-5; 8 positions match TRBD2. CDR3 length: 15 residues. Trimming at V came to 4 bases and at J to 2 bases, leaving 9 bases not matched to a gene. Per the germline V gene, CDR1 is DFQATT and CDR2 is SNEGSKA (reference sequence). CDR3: CSAIVRAGEQETQYF. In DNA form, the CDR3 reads TGCAGTGCTATTGTAAGAGCGGGGGAACAAGAGACCCAGTACTTC.

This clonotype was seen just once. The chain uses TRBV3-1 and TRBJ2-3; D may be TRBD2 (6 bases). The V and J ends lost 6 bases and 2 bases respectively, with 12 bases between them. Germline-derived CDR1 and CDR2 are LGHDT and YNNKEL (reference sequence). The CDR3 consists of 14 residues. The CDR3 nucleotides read TGTGCCAGCAGAACCGGAGGGTACACAGATACGCAGTATTTT. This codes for CASRTGGYTDTQYF.

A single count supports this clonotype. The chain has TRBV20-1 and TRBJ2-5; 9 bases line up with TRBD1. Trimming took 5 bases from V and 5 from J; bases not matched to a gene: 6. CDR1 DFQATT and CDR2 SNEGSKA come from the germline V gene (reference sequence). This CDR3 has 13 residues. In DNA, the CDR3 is TGCAGTGCTTCCGGGACAGGGAGCGAGACCCAGTACTTC. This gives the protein CSASGTGSETQYF.

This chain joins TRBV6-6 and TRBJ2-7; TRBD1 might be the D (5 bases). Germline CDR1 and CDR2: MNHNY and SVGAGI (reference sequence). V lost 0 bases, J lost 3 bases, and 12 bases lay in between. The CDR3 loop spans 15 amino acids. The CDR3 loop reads CASSYSGQGNYEQYF. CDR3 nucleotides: TGTGCCAGCAGTTACTCGGGCCAGGGCAACTACGAGCAGTACTTC.

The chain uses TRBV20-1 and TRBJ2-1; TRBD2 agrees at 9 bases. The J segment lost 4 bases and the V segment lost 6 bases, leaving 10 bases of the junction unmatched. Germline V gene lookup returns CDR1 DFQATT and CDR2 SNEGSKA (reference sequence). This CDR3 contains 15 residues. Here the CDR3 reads CSAVSPSGVYNEQFF. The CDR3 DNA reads TGCAGTGCCGTATCCCCTAGCGGGGTGTACAATGAGCAGTTCTTC.

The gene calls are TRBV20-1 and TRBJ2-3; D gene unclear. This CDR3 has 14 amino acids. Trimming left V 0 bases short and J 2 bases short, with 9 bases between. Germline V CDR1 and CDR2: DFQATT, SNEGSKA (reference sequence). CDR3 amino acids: CSARDAQITDTQYF. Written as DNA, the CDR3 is TGCAGTGCTAGAGATGCACAAATCACAGATACGCAGTATTTT.

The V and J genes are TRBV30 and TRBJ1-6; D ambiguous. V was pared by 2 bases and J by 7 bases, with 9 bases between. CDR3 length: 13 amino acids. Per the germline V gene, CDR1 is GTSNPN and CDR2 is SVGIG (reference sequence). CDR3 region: CAWSPFMNSPLHF. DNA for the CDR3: TGTGCCTGGAGTCCATTCATGAATTCACCCCTCCACTTT.

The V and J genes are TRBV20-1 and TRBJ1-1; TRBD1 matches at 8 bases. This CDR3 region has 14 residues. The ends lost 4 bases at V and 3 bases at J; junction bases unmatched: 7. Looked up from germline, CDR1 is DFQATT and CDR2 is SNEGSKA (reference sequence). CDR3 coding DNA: TGCAGTGCTACCAGACAGGGGCGGGACACTGAAGCTTTCTTT. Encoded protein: CSATRQGRDTEAFF.

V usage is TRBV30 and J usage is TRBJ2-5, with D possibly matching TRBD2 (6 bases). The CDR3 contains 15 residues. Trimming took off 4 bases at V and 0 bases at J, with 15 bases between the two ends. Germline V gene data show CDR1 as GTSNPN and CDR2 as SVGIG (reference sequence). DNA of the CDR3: TGTGCCTGGACTAGGTGGGGGGTCGACCAAGAGACCCAGTACTTC. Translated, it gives CAWTRWGVDQETQYF. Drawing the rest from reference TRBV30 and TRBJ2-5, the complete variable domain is SQTIHQWPATLVQPVGSPLSLECTVEGTSNPNLYWYRQAAGRGLQLLFYSVGIGQISSEVPQNLSASRPQDRQFILSSKKLLLSDSGFYLCAWTRWGVDQETQYFGPGTRLLVL.

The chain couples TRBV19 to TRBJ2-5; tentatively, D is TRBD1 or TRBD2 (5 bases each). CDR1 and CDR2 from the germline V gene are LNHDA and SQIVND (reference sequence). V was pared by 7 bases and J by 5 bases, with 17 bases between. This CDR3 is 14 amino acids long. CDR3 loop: CASTPGTSRETQYF. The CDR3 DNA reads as TGTGCCAGTACCCCCGGGACGTCGAGGGAGACCCAGTACTTC. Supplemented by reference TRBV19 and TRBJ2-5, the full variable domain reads DGGITQSPKYLFRKEGQNVTLSCEQNLNHDAMYWYRQDPGQGLRLIYYSQIVNDFQKGDIAEGYSVSREKKESFPLTVTSAQKNPTAFYLCASTPGTSRETQYFGPGTRLLVL.

The CDR3 DNA is TGCGCCAGCAGCCACGACGGGGGCACTCAGCCCCAGCATTTT. It is translated as CASSHDGGTQPQHF. The chain is built from TRBV5-1 and TRBJ1-5; D might be TRBD1 (6 bases). V was trimmed by 4 bases and J by 6 bases, leaving 14 bases between them. CDR3 length: 14 residues. The V gene's germline CDR1 is SGHRS and CDR2 YFSETQ.

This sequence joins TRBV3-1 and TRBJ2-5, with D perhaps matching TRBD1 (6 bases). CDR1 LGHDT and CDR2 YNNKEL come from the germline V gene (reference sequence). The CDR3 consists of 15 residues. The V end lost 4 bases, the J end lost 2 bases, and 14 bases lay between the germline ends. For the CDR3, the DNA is TGTGCCAGCAGCCTGAAGAGGGGGATACAAGAGACCCAGTACTTC. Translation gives CASSLKRGIQETQYF.

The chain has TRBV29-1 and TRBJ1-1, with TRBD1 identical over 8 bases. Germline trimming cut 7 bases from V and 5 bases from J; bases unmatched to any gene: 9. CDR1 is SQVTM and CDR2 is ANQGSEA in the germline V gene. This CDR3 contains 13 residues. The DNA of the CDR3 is TGCAGCGGATCAGACAGGGGTCGAACTGAAGCTTTCTTT. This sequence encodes CSGSDRGRTEAFF.

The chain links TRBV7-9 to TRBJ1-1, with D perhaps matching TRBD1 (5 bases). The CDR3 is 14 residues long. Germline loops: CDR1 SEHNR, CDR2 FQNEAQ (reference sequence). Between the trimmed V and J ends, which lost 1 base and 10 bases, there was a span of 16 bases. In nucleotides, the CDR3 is TGTGCCAGCAGCTTAGGGTCAAGCTCCAGGGCAGCTTTCTTT. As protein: CASSLGSSSRAAFF.

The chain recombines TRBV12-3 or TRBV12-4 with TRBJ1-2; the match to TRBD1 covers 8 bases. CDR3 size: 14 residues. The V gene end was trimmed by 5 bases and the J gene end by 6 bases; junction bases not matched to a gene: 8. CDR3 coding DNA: TGTGCCAGCAGTCCGAGGACAGGGAGAGATGGCTACACCTTC. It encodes CASSPRTGRDGYTF.

The chain's CDR3 is CASSYGRSGIGEQYF. CDR3 sequence (DNA): TGTGCCAGCAGTTACGGTAGGAGCGGGATTGGCGAGCAGTACTTC. The rearrangement joins TRBV6-5 to TRBJ2-7, with TRBD2 identical over 7 bases. This CDR3 contains 15 residues. Unmatched junction bases numbered 10, after V lost 2 bases and J lost 6 bases. Germline V CDR1 and CDR2: MNHEY, SVGAGI.

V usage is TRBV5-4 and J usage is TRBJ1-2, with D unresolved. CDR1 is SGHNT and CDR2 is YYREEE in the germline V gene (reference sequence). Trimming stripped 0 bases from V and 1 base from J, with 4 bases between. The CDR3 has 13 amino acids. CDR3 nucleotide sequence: TGTGCCAGCAGCTTGGGGGTTAACTATGGCTACACCTTC. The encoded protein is CASSLGVNYGYTF.

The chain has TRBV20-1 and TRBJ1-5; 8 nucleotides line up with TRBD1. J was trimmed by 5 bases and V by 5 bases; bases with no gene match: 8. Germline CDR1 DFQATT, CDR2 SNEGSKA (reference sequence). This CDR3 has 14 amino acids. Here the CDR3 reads CSAQTGVIDQPQHF. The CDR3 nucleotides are TGCAGTGCTCAGACAGGGGTGATCGATCAGCCCCAGCATTTT.

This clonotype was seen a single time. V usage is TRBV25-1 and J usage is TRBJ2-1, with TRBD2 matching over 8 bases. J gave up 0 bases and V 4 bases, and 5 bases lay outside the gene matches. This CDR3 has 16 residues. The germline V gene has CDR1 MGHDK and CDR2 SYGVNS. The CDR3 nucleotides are TGTGCCAGCAGTGCCAATAGCGGGGTCTCCTACAATGAGCAGTTCTTC. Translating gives CASSANSGVSYNEQFF.